The present TCR beta chain was sequenced within a study of blood T cell repertoires in COVID-19. This clone was seen a handful of times. The data were produced by immunoSEQ multiplex PCR, yet TCRdb's version contains in-frame clones alone and is incomplete. The data contain around 75,000 clones, 79% of them seen just once; the ten biggest clones take up approximately 5%. The CDR3 is made up of 14 amino acids. Germline trimming cut 4 bases from V and 1 base from J; bases unmatched to any gene: 2. The germline V gene has CDR1 SEHNR and CDR2 FQNEAQ (reference sequence). The material sequenced was peripheral blood. The receptor comes from a woman aged 80 or over with active or convalescent COVID-19. The genes are TRBV7-9 and TRBJ2-5, with TRBD1 matching over 8 bases. The CDR3 DNA follows: TGTGCCAGCAGCTCGGACAGGGCCCAAGAGACCCAGTACTTC. Translated, it gives CASSSDRAQETQYF. The whole variable domain, filled in from reference TRBV7-9 and TRBJ2-5, reads DTGVSQNPRHKITKRGQNVTFRCDPISEHNRLYWYRQTLGQGPEFLTYFQNEAQLEKSRLLSDRFSAERPKGSFSTLEIQRTEQGDSAMYLCASSSDRAQETQYFGPGTRLLVL.